This T cell receptor (beta chain) was retrieved from a study of blood T cell repertoires in COVID-19. The CDR3 totals 15 residues. V lost 3 bases, J lost 0 bases, and 12 bases lay in between. Per the germline V gene, CDR1 is SEHNR and CDR2 is FQNEAQ (reference sequence). A Seattle source enrolled patients during active infection and followed them longitudinally. Method: immunoSEQ multiplex PCR; TCRdb's copy keeps in-frame clones and lacks some. This repertoire shows around 200,000 clones, around 85% found once; its top ten account for about 20%. The V call is TRBV7-9, the J call TRBJ2-7; possible D gene TRBD2, 5 bases. Material: peripheral blood. This sequence was found in a person aged 65 to 79 with COVID-19, enrolled during active disease. CDR3 sequence: CASSFSRGRSYEQYF. CDR3 DNA sequence: TGTGCCAGCAGCTTTAGTAGAGGGCGCTCCTACGAGCAGTACTTC. Full variable domain (outside the CDR3, taken from reference TRBV7-9 and TRBJ2-7): DTGVSQNPRHKITKRGQNVTFRCDPISEHNRLYWYRQTLGQGPEFLTYFQNEAQLEKSRLLSDRFSAERPKGSFSTLEIQRTEQGDSAMYLCASSFSRGRSYEQYFGPGTRLTVT.